This T cell receptor beta chain was found in a study of cytomegalovirus exposure and HLA in healthy donors. Study background: Counted in an early data release were approximately 85 million unique TCRs from HLA-typed donors.

A multiplex PCR was run with 60 Vbeta primers and 13 Jbeta primers. Assay: immunoSEQ multiplex PCR; the TCRdb copy retains only in-frame clones and omits some. The table shows about 200,000 clones, with approximately 70% occurring only once. Material: PBMCs. The clonotype originates from a man aged 35-49 years in good health and CMV-seropositive.

This CDR3 is CASSVTGTFTSGELFF. DNA for the CDR3: TGTGCCAGCAGCGTAACCGGGACATTTACCTCCGGGGAGCTGTTTTTT. The chain combines TRBV9 with TRBJ2-2; D might be TRBD1 (6 bases). Trimming cost V 1 base and J 6 bases, with 16 bases left between them. The CDR3 extends over 16 amino acids. CDR1 is SGDLS, CDR2 YYNGEE, per germline. Full variable domain (rest looked up from reference TRBV9 and TRBJ2-2): DSGVTQTPKHLITATGQRVTLRCSPRSGDLSVYWYQQSLDQGLQFLIQYYNGEERAKGNILERFSAQQFPDLHSELNLSSLELGDSALYFCASSVTGTFTSGELFFGEGSRLTVL.